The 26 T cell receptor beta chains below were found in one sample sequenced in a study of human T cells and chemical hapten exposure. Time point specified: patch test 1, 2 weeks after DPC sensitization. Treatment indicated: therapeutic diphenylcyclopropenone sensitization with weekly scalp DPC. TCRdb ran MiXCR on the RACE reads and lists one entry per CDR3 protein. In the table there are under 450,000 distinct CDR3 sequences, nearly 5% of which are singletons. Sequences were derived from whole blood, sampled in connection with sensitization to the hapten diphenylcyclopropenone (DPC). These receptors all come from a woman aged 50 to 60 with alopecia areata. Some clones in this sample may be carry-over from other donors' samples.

In DNA form, the CDR3 reads TGTGCCAGCAGTGACCCAGGGGAGAATCAGCCCCAGCATTTT. The encoded protein is CASSDPGENQPQHF. This chain links TRBV2 with TRBJ1-5; D is possibly TRBD1 (6 bases). The V end was cut by 3 bases, the J end by 4 bases, with 10 bases between. This CDR3 contains 14 residues. CDR1 and CDR2 from the germline V gene are SNHLY and FYNNEI.

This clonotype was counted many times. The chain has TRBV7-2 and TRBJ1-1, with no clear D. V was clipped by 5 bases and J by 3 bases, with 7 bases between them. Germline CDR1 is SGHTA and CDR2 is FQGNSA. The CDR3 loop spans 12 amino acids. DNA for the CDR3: TGTGCCAGCAGCGCCCACCACACTGAAGCTTTCTTT. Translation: CASSAHHTEAFF.

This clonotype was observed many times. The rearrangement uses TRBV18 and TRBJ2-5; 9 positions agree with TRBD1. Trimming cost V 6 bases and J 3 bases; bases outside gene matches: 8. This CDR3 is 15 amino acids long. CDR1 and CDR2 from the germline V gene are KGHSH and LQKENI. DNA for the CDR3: TGTGCCAGCTCCCTAAACCGGGACAGGGAAGAGACCCAGTACTTC. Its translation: CASSLNRDREETQYF. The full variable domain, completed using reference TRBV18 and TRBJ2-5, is NAGVMQNPRHLVRRRGQEARLRCSPMKGHSHVYWYRQLPEEGLKFMVYLQKENIIDESGMPKERFSAEFPKEGPSILRIQQVVRGDSAAYFCASSLNRDREETQYFGPGTRLLVL.

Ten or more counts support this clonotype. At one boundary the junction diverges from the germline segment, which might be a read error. The CDR3 loop is CASSPGQGADTQYF. CDR3 DNA: TGTGCCAGCAGCCCGGGACAGGGGGCAGATACGCAGTATTTT. V and J are TRBV5-1 and TRBJ2-3; 11 bases match TRBD1. The CDR3 is 14 amino acids. CDR1 is SGHRS and CDR2 is YFSETQ in the germline V gene.

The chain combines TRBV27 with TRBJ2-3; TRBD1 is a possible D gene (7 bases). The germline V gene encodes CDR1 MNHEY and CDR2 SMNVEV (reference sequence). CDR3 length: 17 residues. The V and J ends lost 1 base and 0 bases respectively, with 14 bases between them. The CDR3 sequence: CASSLFVTGTSTDTQYF. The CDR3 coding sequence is TGTGCCAGCAGTTTATTCGTGACAGGGACTAGCACAGATACGCAGTATTTT.

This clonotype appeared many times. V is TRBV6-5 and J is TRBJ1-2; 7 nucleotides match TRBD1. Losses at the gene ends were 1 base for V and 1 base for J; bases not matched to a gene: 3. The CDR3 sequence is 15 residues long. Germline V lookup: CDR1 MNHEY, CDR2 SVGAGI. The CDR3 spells CASSYLGQLNYGYTF. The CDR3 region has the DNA TGTGCCAGCAGTTACTTGGGACAGCTTAACTATGGCTACACCTTC.

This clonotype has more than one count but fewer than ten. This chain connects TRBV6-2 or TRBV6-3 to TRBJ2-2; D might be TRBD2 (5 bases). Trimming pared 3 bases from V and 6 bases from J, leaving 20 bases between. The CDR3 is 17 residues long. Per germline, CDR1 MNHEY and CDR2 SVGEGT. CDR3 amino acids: CASSYSRAGSGSGELFF. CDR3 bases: TGTGCCAGCAGTTATTCGAGGGCGGGCTCAGGATCCGGGGAGCTGTTTTTT.

The CDR3 loop is CASILGWQGEDTQYF. The CDR3 coding sequence is TGTGCCAGCATCTTGGGATGGCAGGGGGAGGATACGCAGTATTTT. The chain is built from TRBV12-3 or TRBV12-4 and TRBJ2-3, with 7 bases fitting TRBD1. The CDR3 is 15 residues long. Losses at the gene ends were 7 bases for V and 6 bases for J; bases not matched to a gene: 13.

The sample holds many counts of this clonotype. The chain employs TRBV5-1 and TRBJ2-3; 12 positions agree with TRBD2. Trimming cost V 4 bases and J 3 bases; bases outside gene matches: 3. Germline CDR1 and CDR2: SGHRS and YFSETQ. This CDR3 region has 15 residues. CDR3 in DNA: TGCGCCAGCAGCCAGGGGACTAGCGGGACAGATACGCAGTATTTT. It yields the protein CASSQGTSGTDTQYF.

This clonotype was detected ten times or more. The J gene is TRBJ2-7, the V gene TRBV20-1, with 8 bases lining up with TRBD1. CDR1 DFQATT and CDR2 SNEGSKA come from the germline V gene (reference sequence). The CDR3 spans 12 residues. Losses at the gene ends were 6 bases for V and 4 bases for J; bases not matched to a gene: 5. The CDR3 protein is CSARDRNYEQYF. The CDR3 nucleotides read TGCAGTGCAAGGGACAGGAATTACGAGCAGTACTTC.

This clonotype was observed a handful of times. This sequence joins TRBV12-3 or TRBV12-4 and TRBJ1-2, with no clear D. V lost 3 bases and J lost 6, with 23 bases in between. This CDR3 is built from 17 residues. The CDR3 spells CASSFKGPDAYVDGYTF. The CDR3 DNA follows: TGTGCCAGCAGTTTTAAAGGACCCGACGCATACGTTGATGGCTACACCTTC.

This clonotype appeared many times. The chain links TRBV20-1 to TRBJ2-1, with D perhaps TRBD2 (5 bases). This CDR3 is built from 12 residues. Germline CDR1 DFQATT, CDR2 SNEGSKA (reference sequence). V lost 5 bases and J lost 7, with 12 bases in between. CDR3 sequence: CSAGRGWNEQFF. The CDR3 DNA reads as TGCAGTGCTGGACGAGGGTGGAATGAGCAGTTCTTC.

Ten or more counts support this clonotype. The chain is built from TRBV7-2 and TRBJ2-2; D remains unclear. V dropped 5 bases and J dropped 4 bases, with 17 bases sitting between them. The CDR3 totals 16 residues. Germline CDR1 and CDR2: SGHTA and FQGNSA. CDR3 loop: CASSLSQAGVTGELFF. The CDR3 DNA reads TGTGCCAGCAGCCTCAGCCAGGCTGGTGTCACCGGGGAGCTGTTTTTT.

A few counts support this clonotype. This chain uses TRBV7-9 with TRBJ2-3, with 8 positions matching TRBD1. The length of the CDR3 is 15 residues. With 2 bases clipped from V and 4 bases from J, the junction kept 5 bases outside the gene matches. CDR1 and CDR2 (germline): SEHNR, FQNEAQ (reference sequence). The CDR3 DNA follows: TGTGCCAGCAGCTTATTGACAGGGGTGGCAGATACGCAGTATTTT. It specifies CASSLLTGVADTQYF.

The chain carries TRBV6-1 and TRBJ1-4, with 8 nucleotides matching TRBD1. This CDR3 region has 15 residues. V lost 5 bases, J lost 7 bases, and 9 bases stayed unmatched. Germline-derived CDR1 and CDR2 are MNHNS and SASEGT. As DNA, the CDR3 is TGTGCCAGCAGTCCTCAGGGGGCAAGGGGTGAAAAACTGTTTTTT. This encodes CASSPQGARGEKLFF.

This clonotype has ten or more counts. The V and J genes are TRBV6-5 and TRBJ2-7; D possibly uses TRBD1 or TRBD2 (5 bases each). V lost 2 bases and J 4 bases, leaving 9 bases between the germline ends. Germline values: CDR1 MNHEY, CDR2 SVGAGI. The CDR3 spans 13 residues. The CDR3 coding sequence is TGTGCCAGCAGTTACCGTGGGGGTTACGAGCAGTACTTC. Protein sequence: CASSYRGGYEQYF.

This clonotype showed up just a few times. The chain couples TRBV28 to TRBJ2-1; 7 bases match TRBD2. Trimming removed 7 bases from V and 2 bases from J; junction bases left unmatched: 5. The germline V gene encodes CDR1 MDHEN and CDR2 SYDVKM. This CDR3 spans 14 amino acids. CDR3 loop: CASITGGPYNEQFF. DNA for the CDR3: TGTGCCAGCATAACGGGAGGTCCCTACAATGAGCAGTTCTTC.

The CDR3 protein is CASARLAENTDTQYF. As DNA, the CDR3 is TGTGCCAGCGCTCGACTAGCGGAGAACACAGATACGCAGTATTTT. The rearrangement joins TRBV3-1 to TRBJ2-3; TRBD2 matches 9 bases. Germline V CDR1 and CDR2: LGHDT, YNNKEL (reference sequence). Losses at the gene ends were 8 bases for V and 2 bases for J; bases not matched to a gene: 8. The CDR3 has 15 residues.

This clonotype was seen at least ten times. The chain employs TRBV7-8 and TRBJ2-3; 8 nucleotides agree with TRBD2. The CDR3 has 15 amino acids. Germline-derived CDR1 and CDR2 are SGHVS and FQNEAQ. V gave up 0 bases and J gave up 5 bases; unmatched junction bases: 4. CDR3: CASSLAGGAIDTQYF. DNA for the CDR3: TGTGCCAGCAGCTTAGCCGGGGGGGCGATAGATACGCAGTATTTT.

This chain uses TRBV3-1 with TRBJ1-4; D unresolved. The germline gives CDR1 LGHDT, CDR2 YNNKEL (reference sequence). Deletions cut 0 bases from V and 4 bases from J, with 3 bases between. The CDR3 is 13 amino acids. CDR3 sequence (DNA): TGTGCCAGCAGCCAAGACAGTAATGAAAAACTGTTTTTT. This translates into CASSQDSNEKLFF. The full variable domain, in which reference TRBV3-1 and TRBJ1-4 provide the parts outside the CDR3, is DTAVSQTPKYLVTQMGNDKSIKCEQNLGHDTMYWYKQDSKKFLKIMFSYNNKELIINETVPNRFSPKSPDKAHLNLHINSLELGDSAVYFCASSQDSNEKLFFGSGTQLSVL.

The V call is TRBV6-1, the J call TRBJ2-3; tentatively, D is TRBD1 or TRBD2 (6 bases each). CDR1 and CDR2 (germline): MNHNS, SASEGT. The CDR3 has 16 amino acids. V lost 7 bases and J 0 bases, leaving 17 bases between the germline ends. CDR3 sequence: CASTVGGTPSTDTQYF. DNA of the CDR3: TGTGCCAGCACCGTCGGGGGCACGCCTAGCACAGATACGCAGTATTTT.

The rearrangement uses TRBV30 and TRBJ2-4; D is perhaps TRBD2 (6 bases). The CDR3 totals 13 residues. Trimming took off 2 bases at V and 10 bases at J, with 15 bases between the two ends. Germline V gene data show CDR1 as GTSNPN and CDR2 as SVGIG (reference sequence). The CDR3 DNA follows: TGTGCCTGGAGTACGGGACTCCCCTCGATTCAGTACTTC. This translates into CAWSTGLPSIQYF.

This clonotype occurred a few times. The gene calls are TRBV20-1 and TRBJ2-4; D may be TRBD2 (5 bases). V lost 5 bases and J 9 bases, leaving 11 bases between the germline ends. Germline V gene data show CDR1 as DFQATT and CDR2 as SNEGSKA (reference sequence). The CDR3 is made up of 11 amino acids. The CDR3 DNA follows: TGCAGTGCTGGACTCCTCCCCATTCAGTACTTC. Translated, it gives CSAGLLPIQYF.

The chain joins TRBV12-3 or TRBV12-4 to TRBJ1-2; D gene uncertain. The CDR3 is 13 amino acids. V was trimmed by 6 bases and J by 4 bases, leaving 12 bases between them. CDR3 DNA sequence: TGTGCCAGCAGCTCCGGACCGATCTATGGCTACACCTTC. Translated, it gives CASSSGPIYGYTF.

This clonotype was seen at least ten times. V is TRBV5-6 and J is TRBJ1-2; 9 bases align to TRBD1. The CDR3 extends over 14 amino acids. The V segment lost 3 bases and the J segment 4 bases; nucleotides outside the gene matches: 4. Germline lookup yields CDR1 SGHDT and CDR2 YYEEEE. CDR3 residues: CASSSPTGGYGYTF. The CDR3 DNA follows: TGTGCCAGCAGCTCCCCGACAGGGGGCTATGGCTACACCTTC. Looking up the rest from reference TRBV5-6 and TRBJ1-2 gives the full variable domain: DAGVTQSPTHLIKTRGQQVTLRCSPKSGHDTVSWYQQALGQGPQFIFQYYEEEERQRGNFPDRFSGHQFPNYSSELNVNALLLGDSALYLCASSSPTGGYGYTFGSGTRLTVV.

CDR3 DNA sequence: TGCAGTGCTAGGGACAGGGTTTCTGGAAACACCATATATTTT. Translation: CSARDRVSGNTIYF. The chain recombines TRBV20-1 with TRBJ1-3; 8 nucleotides line up with TRBD1. CDR3 length: 14 residues. From germline, CDR1 is DFQATT and CDR2 SNEGSKA (reference sequence). The V and J ends lost 3 bases and 1 base, in that order; junction bases with no gene match: 2.